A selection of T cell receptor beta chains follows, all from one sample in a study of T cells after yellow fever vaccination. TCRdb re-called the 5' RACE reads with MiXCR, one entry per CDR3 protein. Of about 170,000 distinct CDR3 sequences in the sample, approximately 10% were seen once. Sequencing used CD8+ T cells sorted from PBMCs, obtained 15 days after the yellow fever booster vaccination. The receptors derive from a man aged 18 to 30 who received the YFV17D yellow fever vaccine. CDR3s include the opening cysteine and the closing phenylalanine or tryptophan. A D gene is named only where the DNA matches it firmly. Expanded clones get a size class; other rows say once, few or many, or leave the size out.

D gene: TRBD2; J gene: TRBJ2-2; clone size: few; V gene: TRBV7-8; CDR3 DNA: TGTGCCAGCAGCTTTCGGACTAGCGGGGGGGTGGACACCGGGGAGCTGTTTTTT; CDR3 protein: CASSFRTSGGVDTGELFF
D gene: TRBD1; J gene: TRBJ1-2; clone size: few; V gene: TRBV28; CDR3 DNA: TGTGCCAGTCTTCTTACAGGGGAGGGCTATGGCTACACCTTC; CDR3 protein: CASLLTGEGYGYTF
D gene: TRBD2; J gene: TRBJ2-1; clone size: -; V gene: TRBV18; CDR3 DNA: TGTGCCAGCTCACCACCTACTAGCGGGAGGACCTCTGGTGAGCAGTTCTTC; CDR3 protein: CASSPPTSGRTSGEQFF
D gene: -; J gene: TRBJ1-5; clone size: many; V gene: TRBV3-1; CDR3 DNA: TGTGCCAGCAGCCAAGGTCTGATGGGTCAGCCCCAGCATTTT; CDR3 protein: CASSQGLMGQPQHF
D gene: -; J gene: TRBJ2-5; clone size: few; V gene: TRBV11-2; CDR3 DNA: TGTGCCAGCAGCTTAGCGCCCCCAGAGACCCAGTACTTC; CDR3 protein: CASSLAPPETQYF
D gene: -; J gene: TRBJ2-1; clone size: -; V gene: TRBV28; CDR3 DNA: TGTGCCAGCAGCCGCGGGACAGAGCAGTTCTTC; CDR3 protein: CASSRGTEQFF
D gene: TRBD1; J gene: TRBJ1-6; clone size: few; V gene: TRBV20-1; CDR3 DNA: TGCAGTGGAAAGACAGGGGAGAGGTGGTCACCCCTCCACTTT; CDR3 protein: CSGKTGERWSPLHF
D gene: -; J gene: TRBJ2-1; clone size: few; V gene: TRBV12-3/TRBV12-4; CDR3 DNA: TGTGCCAGCAGTTTAGCCTCCTACGAGAATGAGCAGTTCTTC; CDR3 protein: CASSLASYENEQFF
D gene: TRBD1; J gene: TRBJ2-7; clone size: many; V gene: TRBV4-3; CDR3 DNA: TGCGCCAGCAGCCAAGGGACAGGGGTGTCCTACGAGCAGTACTTC; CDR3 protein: CASSQGTGVSYEQYF
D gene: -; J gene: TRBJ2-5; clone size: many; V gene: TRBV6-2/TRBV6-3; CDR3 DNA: TGTGCCAGCAGTCTCCTTGGGAAGACCCAGTACTTC; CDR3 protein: CASSLLGKTQYF
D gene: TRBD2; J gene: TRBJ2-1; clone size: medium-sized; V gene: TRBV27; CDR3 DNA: TGTGCCAGCAGTCTAAGCGGGGGCCCAGCCAATGAGCAGTTCTTC; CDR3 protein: CASSLSGGPANEQFF
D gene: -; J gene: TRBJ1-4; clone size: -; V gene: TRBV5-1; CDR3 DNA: TGCGCCAGCAGCGGGTTCCCAAACGAAAAACTGTTTTTT; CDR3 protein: CASSGFPNEKLFF
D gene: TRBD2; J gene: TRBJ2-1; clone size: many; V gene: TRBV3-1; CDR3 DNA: TGTGCCAGCAGCCAGATAGCGGGGGGAAATAATGAGCAGTTCTTC; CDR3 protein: CASSQIAGGNNEQFF
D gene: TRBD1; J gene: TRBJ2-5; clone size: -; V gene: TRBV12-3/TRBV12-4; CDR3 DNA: TGTGCCAGCAGGGGGACAGGGGGTTGGGAGACCCAGTACTTC; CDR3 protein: CASRGTGGWETQYF
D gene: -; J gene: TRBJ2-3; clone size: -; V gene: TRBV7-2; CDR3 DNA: TGTGCCAGCAGTCTTATAGCGGTGATGACAGATACGCAGTATTTT; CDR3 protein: CASSLIAVMTDTQYF
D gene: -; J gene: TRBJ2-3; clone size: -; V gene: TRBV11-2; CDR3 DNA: TGTGCCAGCAGGCGACCAGGGGCCCCAGATACGCAGTATTTT; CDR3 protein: CASRRPGAPDTQYF
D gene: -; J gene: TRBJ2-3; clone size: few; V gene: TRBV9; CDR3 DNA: TGTGCCAGCAGCGTAGGGGGGACAAAGAATACGCAGTATTTT; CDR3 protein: CASSVGGTKNTQYF
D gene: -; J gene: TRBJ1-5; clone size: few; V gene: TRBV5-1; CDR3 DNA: TGCGCCAGCAGCTTGGTTGGCAATCAGCCCCAGCATTTT; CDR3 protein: CASSLVGNQPQHF
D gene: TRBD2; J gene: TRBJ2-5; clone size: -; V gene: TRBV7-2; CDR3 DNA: TGTGCCAGCAGCATCCCCCGGGGGGCTAGCGGGGAAGAGACCCAGTACTTC; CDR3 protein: CASSIPRGASGEETQYF
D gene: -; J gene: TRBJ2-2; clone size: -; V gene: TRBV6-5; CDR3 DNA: TGTGCCAGCAGTTACTCTAAGTCGAACACCGGGGAGCTGTTTTTT; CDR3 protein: CASSYSKSNTGELFF
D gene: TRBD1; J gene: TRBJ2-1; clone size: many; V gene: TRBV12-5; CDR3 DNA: TGTGCTAGTGGTTTCTGGACAGGTCATGAGCAGTTCTTC; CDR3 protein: CASGFWTGHEQFF
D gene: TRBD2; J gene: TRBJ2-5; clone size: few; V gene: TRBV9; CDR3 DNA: TGTGCCAGCAGCGTAGGGGCGGGGGTTCGAGAGACCCAGTACTTC; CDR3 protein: CASSVGAGVRETQYF
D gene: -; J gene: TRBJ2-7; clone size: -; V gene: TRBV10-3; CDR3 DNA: TGTGCCACCGACGACAGGAGCCACTACGAGCAGTACTTC; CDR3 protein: CATDDRSHYEQYF
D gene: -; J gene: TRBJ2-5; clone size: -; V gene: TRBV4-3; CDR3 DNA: TGCGCCAGCAGCCAACATGGGGGTAGGGAGACCCAGTACTTC; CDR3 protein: CASSQHGGRETQYF
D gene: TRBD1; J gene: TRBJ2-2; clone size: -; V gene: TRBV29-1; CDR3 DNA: TGCAGCGCAGGCGGACAGGTTCCCACCGGGGAGCTGTTTTTT; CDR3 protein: CSAGGQVPTGELFF
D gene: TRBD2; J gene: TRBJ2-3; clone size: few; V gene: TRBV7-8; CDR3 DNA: TGTGCCAGCAGCTCGCGGGGGGGCAAGTTAGATACGCAGTATTTT; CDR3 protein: CASSSRGGKLDTQYF
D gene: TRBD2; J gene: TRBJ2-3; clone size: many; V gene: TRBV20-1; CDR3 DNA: TGCAGTGCTAGATTGGGGGGGGGCACAGATACGCAGTATTTT; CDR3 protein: CSARLGGGTDTQYF
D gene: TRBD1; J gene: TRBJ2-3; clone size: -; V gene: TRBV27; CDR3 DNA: TGTGCCAGCAGTTTGGGAGGGACAGGGCGCACAGATACGCAGTATTTT; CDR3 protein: CASSLGGTGRTDTQYF
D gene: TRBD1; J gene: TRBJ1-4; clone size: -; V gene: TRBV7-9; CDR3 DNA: TGTGCCAGCAGTAACCAGGGGGCTAATGAAAAACTGTTTTTT; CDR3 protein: CASSNQGANEKLFF
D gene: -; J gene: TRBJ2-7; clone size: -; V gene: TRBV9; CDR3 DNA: TGTGCCAGCAGCGTAGACGGTTCCTACGAGCAGTACTTC; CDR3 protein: CASSVDGSYEQYF
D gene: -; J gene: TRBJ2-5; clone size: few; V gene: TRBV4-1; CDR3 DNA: TGCGCCAGCAGCCTACCGGGTCTTAAAGAGACCCAGTACTTC; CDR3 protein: CASSLPGLKETQYF
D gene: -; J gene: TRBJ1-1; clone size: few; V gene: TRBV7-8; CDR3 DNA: TGTGCCAGCAGCTTAGCGCCTTGGGGCGTTACTATGAACACTGAAGCTTTCTTT; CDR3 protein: CASSLAPWGVTMNTEAFF
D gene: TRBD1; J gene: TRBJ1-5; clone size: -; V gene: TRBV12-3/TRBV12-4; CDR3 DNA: TGTGCCAGCAGAACTTCCGGGACAGGGGGTAATCAGCCCCAGCATTTT; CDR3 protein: CASRTSGTGGNQPQHF
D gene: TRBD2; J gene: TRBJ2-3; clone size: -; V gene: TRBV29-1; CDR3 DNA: TGCAGCGTTCTGGGACTAGCGGGGGTCTTCGGTTCCACAGATACGCAGTATTTT; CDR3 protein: CSVLGLAGVFGSTDTQYF
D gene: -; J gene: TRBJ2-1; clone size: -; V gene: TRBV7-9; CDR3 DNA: TGTGCCAGCAGCCCCCCGCGGGGGCGGTGGTACAATGAGCAGTTCTTC; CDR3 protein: CASSPPRGRWYNEQFF
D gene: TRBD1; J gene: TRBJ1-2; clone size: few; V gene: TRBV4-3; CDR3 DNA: TGCGCCAGTGGGGCCGGGACAGGGTACGGCTACACCTTC; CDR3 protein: CASGAGTGYGYTF
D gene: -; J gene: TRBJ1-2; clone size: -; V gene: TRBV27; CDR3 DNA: TGTGCCAGCAGAGCCCGTTCGGGACTGGGTGGCTACACCTTC; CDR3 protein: CASRARSGLGGYTF
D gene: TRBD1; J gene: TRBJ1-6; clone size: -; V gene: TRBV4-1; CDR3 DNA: TGCGCCAGCAGCCCACAGGGGTTGGGATCACCCCTCCACTTT; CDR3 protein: CASSPQGLGSPLHF
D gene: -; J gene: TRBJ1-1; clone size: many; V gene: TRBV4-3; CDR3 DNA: TGCGCCAGCAGCCAACTACAGGGAACTGAAGCTTTCTTT; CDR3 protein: CASSQLQGTEAFF
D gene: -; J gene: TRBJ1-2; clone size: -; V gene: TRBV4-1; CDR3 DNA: TGCGCCAGCAGCCAAGAAATAGGGATCCGGGGTGGCTACACCTTC; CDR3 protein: CASSQEIGIRGGYTF
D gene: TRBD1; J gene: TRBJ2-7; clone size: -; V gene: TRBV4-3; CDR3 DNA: TGCGCCAGCAGCCGCGGACAGGGGCCGGGATACGAGCAGTACTTC; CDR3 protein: CASSRGQGPGYEQYF
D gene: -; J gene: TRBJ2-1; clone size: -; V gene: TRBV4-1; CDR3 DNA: TGCGCCAGCAGCCCGGGACCCCGAGGCAATGAGCAGTTCTTC; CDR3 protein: CASSPGPRGNEQFF
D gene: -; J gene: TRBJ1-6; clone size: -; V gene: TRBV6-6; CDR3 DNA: TGTGCCAGCAGCCCTTTGGAGGGGTCACCCCTCCACTTT; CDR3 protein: CASSPLEGSPLHF
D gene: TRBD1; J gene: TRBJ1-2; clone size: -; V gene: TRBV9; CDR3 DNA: TGTGCCAGCAGCGTAGATTCCGTTGGGACAGGGGTCTATGGCTACACCTTC; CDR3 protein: CASSVDSVGTGVYGYTF
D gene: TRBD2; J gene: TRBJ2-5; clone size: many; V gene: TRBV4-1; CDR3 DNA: TGCGCCAGCAGCCAACTAGCGGGGGGGCGGCAAACCCAGTACTTC; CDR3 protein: CASSQLAGGRQTQYF
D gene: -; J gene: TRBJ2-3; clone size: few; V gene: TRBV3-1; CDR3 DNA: TGTGCCAGCAGCCAAGGGAAACTAGCTAGCACAGATACGCAGTATTTT; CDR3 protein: CASSQGKLASTDTQYF
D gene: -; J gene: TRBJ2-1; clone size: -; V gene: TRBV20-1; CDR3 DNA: TGCAGTGCTAGCCTCCTAACTAGGGATACCCCCCATGAGCAGTTCTTC; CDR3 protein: CSASLLTRDTPHEQFF
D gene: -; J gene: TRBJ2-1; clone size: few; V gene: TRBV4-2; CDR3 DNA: TGTGCCAGCAGCCAAGAGAGTGGAGTTTACAATGAGCAGTTCTTC; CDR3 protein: CASSQESGVYNEQFF
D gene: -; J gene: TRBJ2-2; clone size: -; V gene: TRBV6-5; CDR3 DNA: TGTGCCAGCAGTTCTGGGGGTCCGAGCGCCGGGGAGCTGTTTTTT; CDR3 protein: CASSSGGPSAGELFF
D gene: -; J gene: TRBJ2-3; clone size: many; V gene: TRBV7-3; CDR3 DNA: TGTGCCAGCAGCTTAATGGGGGGCGCCGCAGATACGCAGTATTTT; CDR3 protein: CASSLMGGAADTQYF